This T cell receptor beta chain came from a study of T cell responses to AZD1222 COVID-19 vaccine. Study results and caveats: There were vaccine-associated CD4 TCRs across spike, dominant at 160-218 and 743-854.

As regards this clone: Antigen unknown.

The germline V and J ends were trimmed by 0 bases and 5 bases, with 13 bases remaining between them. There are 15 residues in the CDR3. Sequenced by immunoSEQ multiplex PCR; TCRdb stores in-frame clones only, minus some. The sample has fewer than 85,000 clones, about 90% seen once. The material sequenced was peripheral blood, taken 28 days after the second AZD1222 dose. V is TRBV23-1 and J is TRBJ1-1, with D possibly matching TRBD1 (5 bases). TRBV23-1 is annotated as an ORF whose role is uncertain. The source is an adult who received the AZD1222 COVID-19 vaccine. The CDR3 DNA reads TGCGCCAGCAGTCAATCTCGGGAGGGGACGACTGAAGCTTTCTTT. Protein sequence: CASSQSREGTTEAFF.